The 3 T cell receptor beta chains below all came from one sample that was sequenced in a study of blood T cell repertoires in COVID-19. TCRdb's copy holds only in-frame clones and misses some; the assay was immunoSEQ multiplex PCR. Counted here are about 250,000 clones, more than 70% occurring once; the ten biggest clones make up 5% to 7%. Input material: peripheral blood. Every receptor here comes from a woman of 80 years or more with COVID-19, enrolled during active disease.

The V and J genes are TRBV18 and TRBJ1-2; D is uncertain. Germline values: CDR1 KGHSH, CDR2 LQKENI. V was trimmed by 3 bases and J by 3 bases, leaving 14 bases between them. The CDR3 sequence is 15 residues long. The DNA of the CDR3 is TGTGCCAGCTCACCGCCCGTGGCAGAGGACTATGGCTACACCTTC. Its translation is CASSPPVAEDYGYTF.

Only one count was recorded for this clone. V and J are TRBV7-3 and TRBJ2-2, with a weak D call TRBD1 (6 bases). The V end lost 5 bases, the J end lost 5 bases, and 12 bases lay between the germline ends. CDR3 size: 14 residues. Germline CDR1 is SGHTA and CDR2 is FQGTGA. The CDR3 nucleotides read TGTGCCAGCAGCCGGACAGCGGAGACCGGGGAGCTGTTTTTT. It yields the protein CASSRTAETGELFF.

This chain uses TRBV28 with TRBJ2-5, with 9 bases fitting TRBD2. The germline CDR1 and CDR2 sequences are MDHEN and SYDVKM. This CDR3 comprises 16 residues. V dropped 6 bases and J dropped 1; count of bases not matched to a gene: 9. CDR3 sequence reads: CASRDLAGKGQETQYF. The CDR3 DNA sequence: TGTGCCAGCAGGGATCTAGCGGGGAAGGGCCAAGAGACCCAGTACTTC.